A selection of T cell receptor beta chains follows, all from one sample in a study of identical twins. TCRdb used MiXCR to reprocess the 5' RACE reads, holding one entry per CDR3 protein. The table shows approximately 630,000 distinct CDR3 sequences, with around 7.4% occurring only once. Another study also made use of these data, one on yellow fever vaccine responses in identical twins.

Material: PBMCs. These TCRs come from a young woman in good health. Each CDR3 is given with its conserved first and last residue. Each record gives: clone size, D gene, J gene, V gene, CDR3 DNA, CDR3 protein. D genes are given only for firm matches. Clone size is stated in some rows and not others, as once, few, many or a class when expanded.

>NA|NA|TRBJ1-1|TRBV12-3/TRBV12-4
TGTGCCAGCAGTAGCCTACCCGTGAGACTTTCCTTAGCGGTAGCTTTCTTT
CASSSLPVRLSLAVAFF
>NA|TRBD1|TRBJ2-3|TRBV4-1
TGCGCCAGCAGCCTCTTACTCCCAGGGCGGGACAGGTCAGATACGCAGTATTTT
CASSLLLPGRDRSDTQYF
>many|NA|TRBJ1-5|TRBV10-3
TGTGCCATCAGTGAGTCAATGGGGGCAGAGACCTATCAGCCCCAGCATTTT
CAISESMGAETYQPQHF
>NA|NA|TRBJ2-4|TRBV7-2
TGTGCCAGCAGCCCCCGAGGGGGGGGGAACATTCAGTACTTC
CASSPRGGGNIQYF
>NA|TRBD2|TRBJ2-2|TRBV6-2/TRBV6-3
TGTGCCAGCAGTTACTCCACTAGCGGTATCACCGGGGAGCTGTTTTTT
CASSYSTSGITGELFF
>NA|NA|TRBJ1-1|TRBV5-1
TGCGCCAGCAGCTTGATCGGGAGTGAGAACACTGAAGCTTTCTTT
CASSLIGSENTEAFF
>NA|NA|TRBJ2-1|TRBV6-4
TGTGCCAGCAGTGACTTGGGGGGCACAACAAACAATGAGCAGTTCTTC
CASSDLGGTTNNEQFF
>NA|TRBD2|TRBJ2-5|TRBV28
TGTGCCAGCAGGTCGACTAGCGGATGGGAGACCCAGTACTTC
CASRSTSGWETQYF
>NA|TRBD1|TRBJ2-1|TRBV18
TGTGCCAGCTCACCCCAACAGGGGAGCTCCTACAATGAGCAGTTCTTC
CASSPQQGSSYNEQFF
>NA|NA|TRBJ1-4|TRBV7-8
TGTGCCAGCAGCTTAAGTCTAGGGAGTAATGAAAAACTGTTTTTT
CASSLSLGSNEKLFF
>NA|NA|TRBJ2-5|TRBV28
TGTGCCAGCAGCTTAGGAAGGGTATTTCGCACCCAAGAGACCCAGTACTTC
CASSLGRVFRTQETQYF
>NA|TRBD1|TRBJ1-6|TRBV29-1
TGCAGCGTCGGGACAGGGAATAATTCACCCCTCCACTTT
CSVGTGNNSPLHF
>NA|TRBD1|TRBJ1-5|TRBV29-1
TGCATCATTGGAAAAGGGGGCGGGTTTGGCAATCAGCCCCAGCATTTT
CIIGKGGGFGNQPQHF
>many|TRBD1|TRBJ1-2|TRBV15
TGTGCCACCAGCCTTATACCGGGACAGGAGTCCTATGGCTACACCTTC
CATSLIPGQESYGYTF
>NA|NA|TRBJ2-6|TRBV20-1
TGCAGTGCTAGAGATCCCGGCTCTGGGGCCAACGTCCTGACTTTC
CSARDPGSGANVLTF
>few|NA|TRBJ2-2|TRBV25-1
TGTGCCAGCAGTGAATTTGAGGGAGTAGGCACCGGGGAGCTGTTTTTT
CASSEFEGVGTGELFF